Shown below are 14 T cell receptor beta chains from a single sample sequenced in a study of T-cell memory formation after mild COVID-19. TCRdb redid the calling of the 5' RACE reads with MiXCR, one entry per CDR3 protein. The sample includes 250,000 to 300,000 distinct CDR3 sequences, around a sixth of them seen just once. The source material was PBMCs or a T cell subset sorted from them (not recorded which). These receptors were obtained from a man aged 18 to 30 who had mild COVID-19 (a few samples of this study predate the infection). Cell type and time point are not known.

The chain joins TRBV7-9 to TRBJ1-2; no clear D gene. Germline V gene data show CDR1 as SEHNR and CDR2 as FQNEAQ (reference sequence). V lost 5 bases and J 4 bases, leaving 8 bases between the germline ends. The CDR3 covers 12 residues. CDR3 coding DNA: TGTGCCAGCAGCCCCGTGCTCTATGGCTACACCTTC. This gives the protein CASSPVLYGYTF. The full variable domain, completed using reference TRBV7-9 and TRBJ1-2, is DTGVSQNPRHKITKRGQNVTFRCDPISEHNRLYWYRQTLGQGPEFLTYFQNEAQLEKSRLLSDRFSAERPKGSFSTLEIQRTEQGDSAMYLCASSPVLYGYTFGSGTRLTVV.

The rearrangement joins TRBV7-2 to TRBJ1-5; D remains unclear. This CDR3 has 13 residues. Germline CDR1 is SGHTA and CDR2 is FQGNSA. The V end lost 4 bases, the J end lost 6 bases, and 10 bases lay between the germline ends. CDR3: CASSSSPRQPQHF. CDR3 DNA sequence: TGTGCCAGCAGCTCTAGCCCACGTCAGCCCCAGCATTTT.

This clonotype came up many times. V usage is TRBV27 and J usage is TRBJ2-5; no clear D gene. V was clipped by 6 bases and J by 1 base, with 9 bases between them. Germline values: CDR1 MNHEY, CDR2 SMNVEV (reference sequence). This CDR3 has 13 amino acids. CDR3 protein: CASSGLFQETQYF. CDR3 in DNA: TGTGCCAGCAGCGGCCTGTTCCAAGAGACCCAGTACTTC.

Ten or more counts support this clonotype. The V and J genes are TRBV7-2 and TRBJ2-7; D gene uncertain. The CDR3 contains 16 residues. In germline, CDR1 is SGHTA, CDR2 FQGNSA. V was pared by 1 base and J by 0 bases, with 13 bases between. CDR3 sequence: CASSLDSDASSYEQYF. The DNA for the CDR3 is TGTGCCAGCAGCTTAGATTCGGACGCGAGCTCCTACGAGCAGTACTTC.

A few counts support this clonotype. The J gene is TRBJ2-3, the V gene TRBV5-1, with D hard to call. Germline CDR1 reads SGHRS; CDR2 reads YFSETQ. This CDR3 comprises 15 residues. The germline V and J ends were trimmed by 1 base and 0 bases, with 9 bases remaining between them. This CDR3 is CASSLSFGSTDTQYF. In DNA form, the CDR3 reads TGCGCCAGCAGCTTGTCTTTCGGTAGCACAGATACGCAGTATTTT.

Only a few counts were recorded for this clonotype. J is TRBJ2-3 and V is TRBV20-1, with D unresolved. Trimming removed 1 base at V and 7 bases at J, with 12 bases between. The germline V gene encodes CDR1 DFQATT and CDR2 SNEGSKA (reference sequence). The CDR3 sequence is 13 residues long. This CDR3 reads CSARGAGENTQYF. CDR3 coding DNA: TGCAGTGCTAGAGGGGCAGGAGAAAATACGCAGTATTTT.

V gene TRBV7-2 combines with J gene TRBJ1-5; D remains ambiguous. The ends were cut back, 4 bases at V and 0 bases at J, with 7 bases in the middle. Germline V gene lookup returns CDR1 SGHTA and CDR2 FQGNSA. The CDR3 covers 14 residues. The CDR3 DNA is TGTGCCAGCAGCTCGCGGTATAGCAATCAGCCCCAGCATTTT. It codes for CASSSRYSNQPQHF. The full variable domain, completed using reference TRBV7-2 and TRBJ1-5, is GAGVSQSPSNKVTEKGKDVELRCDPISGHTALYWYRQSLGQGLEFLIYFQGNSAPDKSGLPSDRFSAERTGGSVSTLTIQRTQQEDSAVYLCASSSRYSNQPQHFGDGTRLSIL.

The chain couples TRBV5-1 to TRBJ2-2; 7 bases are shared with TRBD1. Germline CDR1 and CDR2: SGHRS and YFSETQ. This CDR3 contains 16 residues. Germline trimming cut 4 bases from V and 0 bases from J; bases unmatched to any gene: 6. DNA of the CDR3: TGCGCCAGCAGCGGCAGACAGGGTACGAACACCGGGGAGCTGTTTTTT. Translation: CASSGRQGTNTGELFF.

This clonotype occurred a few times. J is TRBJ1-2 and V is TRBV20-1; TRBD1 matches 8 bases. This CDR3 spans 13 amino acids. Losses at the gene ends were 4 bases for V and 4 bases for J; bases not matched to a gene: 5. CDR1 is DFQATT, CDR2 SNEGSKA, per germline (reference sequence). This CDR3 is CSAKGTGPYGYTF. In DNA form, the CDR3 reads TGCAGTGCTAAAGGGACAGGTCCCTATGGCTACACCTTC.

The CDR3 nucleotides are TGTGCCAGCACGGGGCGGGGAACCGGGGAGCTGTTTTTT. Amino acid sequence: CASTGRGTGELFF. The chain carries TRBV7-2 and TRBJ2-2; D possibly corresponds to TRBD2 (6 bases). There are 13 residues in the CDR3. V lost 7 bases and J lost 5, with 11 bases in between. Germline CDR1 and CDR2: SGHTA and FQGNSA.

This clonotype showed up many times. The chain recombines TRBV6-6 with TRBJ2-7, with D possibly matching TRBD2 (6 bases). V was cut by 2 bases and J by 0 bases, with 14 bases left in between. This CDR3 is built from 16 residues. Germline V gene sequence: CDR1 MNHNY, CDR2 SVGAGI (reference sequence). The CDR3 coding sequence is TGTGCCAGCAGTTACCTAAGGCGGGGCAGCTCCTACGAGCAGTACTTC. As protein: CASSYLRRGSSYEQYF.

This clonotype turned up a few times. This chain uses TRBV4-3 with TRBJ1-1, with D uncertain. V lost 0 bases to trimming and J lost 8 bases, with 19 bases between them. The CDR3 consists of 16 residues. Germline assignment: CDR1 LGHNA and CDR2 YSLEER. CDR3 sequence: CASSQDLSSVRVEAFF. Written as DNA, the CDR3 is TGCGCCAGCAGCCAAGATCTGTCAAGCGTTCGAGTCGAAGCTTTCTTT.

This clonotype has at least ten counts. J is TRBJ2-3 and V is TRBV7-6, with unresolved D. The CDR3 spans 14 residues. Germline CDR1 is SGHVS and CDR2 is FNYEAQ. V was trimmed by 0 bases and J by 0 bases, leaving 4 bases between them. This CDR3 is CASSLAGSTDTQYF. Written as DNA, the CDR3 is TGTGCCAGCAGCTTAGCGGGGAGCACAGATACGCAGTATTTT.

In its sample, this clonotype was seen many times. The CDR3 loop reads CASSLTGAYEQYF. The CDR3 DNA reads as TGTGCCAGCAGTTTAACGGGGGCCTACGAGCAGTACTTC. The chain combines TRBV12-3 or TRBV12-4 with TRBJ2-7, with D possibly TRBD2 on 6 matching bases. Trimming cost V 2 bases and J 2 bases, with 7 bases left between them. This CDR3 contains 13 residues.